The text below deals with one T cell receptor (beta chain). The data stem from a study of cytomegalovirus exposure and HLA in healthy donors. The PCR ran on 60 Vbeta and 13 Jbeta primers. The repertoire was sequenced with immunoSEQ multiplex PCR; TCRdb's copy has only in-frame clones and lacks some. The sample consists of roughly 170,000 clones, more than 70% of them appearing once. The CDR3 contains 15 residues. Germline V lookup: CDR1 LNHNV, CDR2 YYDKDF (reference sequence). V was clipped by 5 bases and J by 5 bases, with 16 bases between them. This chain uses TRBV15 with TRBJ2-1; possible D gene TRBD1, 6 bases. The source material was PBMCs. This clonotype was obtained from a man aged 25-45 years in good health and CMV-seronegative. CDR3 loop: CATSLTAQGNNEQFF. CDR3 nucleotides: TGTGCCACCAGCCTTACCGCCCAGGGGAACAATGAGCAGTTCTTC.